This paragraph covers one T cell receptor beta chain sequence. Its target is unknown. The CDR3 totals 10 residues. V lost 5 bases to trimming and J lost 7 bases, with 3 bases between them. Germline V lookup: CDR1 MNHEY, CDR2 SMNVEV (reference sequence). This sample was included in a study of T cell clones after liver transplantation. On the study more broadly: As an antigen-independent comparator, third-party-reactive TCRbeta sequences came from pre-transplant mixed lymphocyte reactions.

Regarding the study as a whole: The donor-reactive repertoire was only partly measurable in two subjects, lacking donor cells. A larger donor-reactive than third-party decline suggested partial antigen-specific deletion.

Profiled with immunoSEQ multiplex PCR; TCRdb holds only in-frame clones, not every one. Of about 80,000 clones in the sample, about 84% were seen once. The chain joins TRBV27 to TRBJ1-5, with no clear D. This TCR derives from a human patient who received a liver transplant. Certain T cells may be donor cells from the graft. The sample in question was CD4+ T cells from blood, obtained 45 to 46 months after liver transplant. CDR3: CASSPQPQHF. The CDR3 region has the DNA TGTGCCAGCAGTCCACAGCCCCAGCATTTT.